The 5 T cell receptor beta chains given below trace back to one sample, sequenced in a study of cytomegalovirus exposure and HLA in healthy donors. PCR used 60 Vbeta primers and 13 Jbeta primers. Here immunoSEQ multiplex PCR was the method, and the copy in TCRdb shows in-frame clones only, minus some. This sample has roughly 140,000 clones, with over 75% found just once. The sample was PBMCs. The source is a man aged 25-40 years in good health and CMV-seropositive.

This chain joins TRBV12-5 and TRBJ2-7, with TRBD1 as a possible D gene (6 bases). The CDR3 is 15 residues long. CDR1 and CDR2 from the germline V gene are LGHNT and FRNRAP. The ends were cut back, 1 base at V and 5 bases at J, with 15 bases in the middle. The CDR3 DNA is TGTGCTAGTGGTTTGGGAGGGGGAACAGTCCACGAGCAGTACTTC. This gives the protein CASGLGGGTVHEQYF.

The chain uses TRBV27 and TRBJ1-3; 7 nucleotides match TRBD1. Losses at the gene ends were 9 bases for V and 4 bases for J; bases not matched to a gene: 12. CDR3 length: 15 residues. Looked up from germline, CDR1 is MNHEY and CDR2 is SMNVEV (reference sequence). CDR3 amino acids: CARLDRVGPGNTIYF. The CDR3 DNA reads TGTGCCAGACTAGACAGGGTAGGTCCGGGAAACACCATATATTTT.

This chain uses TRBV27 with TRBJ2-3; D is unresolved. The CDR3 spans 14 residues. V shed 3 bases and J shed 0 bases, with 7 bases lying between them. Per the germline V gene, CDR1 is MNHEY and CDR2 is SMNVEV (reference sequence). In DNA, the CDR3 is TGTGCCAGCAGTTTCGGTAGTAGCACAGATACGCAGTATTTT. This encodes CASSFGSSTDTQYF.

This chain links TRBV7-9 with TRBJ2-2; TRBD1 agrees at 7 bases. Germline trimming cut 4 bases from V and 6 bases from J; bases unmatched to any gene: 8. This CDR3 is 15 amino acids long. The V gene's germline CDR1 is SEHNR and CDR2 FQNEAQ (reference sequence). CDR3 coding DNA: TGTGCCAGCAGCTCTCCCGACAGGGCTCCCGGGGAGCTGTTTTTT. This sequence encodes CASSSPDRAPGELFF.

The rearrangement links TRBV4-1 to TRBJ2-7; possible D gene TRBD1, 6 bases. Germline V CDR1 and CDR2: MGHRA, YSYEKL. The CDR3 is 15 residues long. V was trimmed by 1 base and J by 0 bases, leaving 10 bases between them. CDR3: CASSQGKGGSYEQYF. The CDR3, as DNA: TGCGCCAGCAGCCAAGGTAAAGGGGGCTCCTACGAGCAGTACTTC.